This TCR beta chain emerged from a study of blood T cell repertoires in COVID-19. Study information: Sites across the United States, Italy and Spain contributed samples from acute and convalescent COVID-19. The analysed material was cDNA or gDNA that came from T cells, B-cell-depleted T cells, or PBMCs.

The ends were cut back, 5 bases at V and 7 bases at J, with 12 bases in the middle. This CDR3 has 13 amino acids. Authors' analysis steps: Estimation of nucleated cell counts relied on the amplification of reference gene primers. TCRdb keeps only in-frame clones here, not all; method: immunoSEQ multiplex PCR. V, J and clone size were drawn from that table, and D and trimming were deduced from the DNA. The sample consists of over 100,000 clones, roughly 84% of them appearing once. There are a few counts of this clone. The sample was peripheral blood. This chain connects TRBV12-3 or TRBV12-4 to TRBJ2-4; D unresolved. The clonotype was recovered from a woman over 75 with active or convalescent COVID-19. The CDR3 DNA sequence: TGTGCCAGCAGTGATAGTCGCCGTAACATTCAGTACTTC. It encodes CASSDSRRNIQYF.